This TCR beta chain was captured in a study of blood T cell repertoires in COVID-19. Across the study: Samples of COVID-19 (acute and convalescent) were obtained from the United States, Italy and Spain.

Seattle patients were enrolled during active infection and followed longitudinally. Some clones are missing from TCRdb's copy, which holds only in-frame ones; the method was immunoSEQ multiplex PCR. The sample lists roughly 250,000 clones, around 82% occurring once. The CDR3 sequence is 15 residues long. Germline CDR1 LNHDA, CDR2 SQIVND (reference sequence). The V gene lost 4 bases and the J gene lost 0 bases, with 12 bases spanning the gap. Sequencing used peripheral blood. This sequence originates from a person aged 65-85 years with COVID-19, enrolled during active disease. V and J are TRBV19 and TRBJ1-2; possibly TRBD1 for D (6 bases). CDR3 sequence: CASSTQGKANYGYTF. The CDR3 bases are TGTGCCAGTAGTACGCAGGGGAAAGCTAACTATGGCTACACCTTC.